The rows below give T cell receptor beta chains drawn from one sample of a study of cytomegalovirus exposure and HLA in healthy donors. Here immunoSEQ multiplex PCR was the method, and the copy in TCRdb shows in-frame clones only, minus some. This table has over 250,000 clones, 80% to 90% appearing once. Material: PBMCs. Source of these receptors: a woman aged 18 to 35 in good health and CMV-seronegative. Both conserved end residues are part of each CDR3. D genes are given only for firm matches. Only some rows state a clone size, as once, few, many or a class for expanded clones.

j_call clone_size v_call d_call cdr3_aa cdr3_nt
TRBJ2-7 - TRBV12-5 - CASGLQGSYEQYF TGTGCTAGTGGTTTGCAGGGCTCCTACGAGCAGTACTTC
TRBJ1-2 - TRBV15 - CATSRDKSRGRGYTF TGTGCCACCAGCAGAGATAAGAGCAGGGGAAGGGGCTACACCTTC
TRBJ1-2 - TRBV6-5 TRBD1 CASSYSDRGRGYTF TGTGCCAGCAGTTACTCCGACAGGGGACGCGGCTACACCTTC
TRBJ1-2 few TRBV2 - CASSPDLERGYTF TGTGCCAGCAGCCCGGACTTGGAGAGGGGCTACACCTTC
TRBJ2-1 - TRBV6-5 TRBD2 CASSPSGVHNEQFF TGTGCCAGCAGCCCCAGCGGGGTCCACAATGAGCAGTTCTTC
TRBJ2-7 - TRBV27 TRBD2 CASSLGTTYEQYF TGTGCCAGCAGTTTAGGGACTACCTACGAGCAGTACTTC
TRBJ2-7 - TRBV5-1 - CASSLGPGLGQTYEQYF TGCGCCAGCAGCCTGGGACCGGGGTTAGGCCAGACCTACGAGCAGTACTTC
TRBJ1-6 - TRBV4-3 - CASSQDSAGYGSPLHF TGCGCCAGCAGCCAAGATTCGGCAGGCTATGGATCACCCCTCCACTTT
TRBJ2-7 - TRBV30 - CAWSPRGYEQYF TGTGCCTGGAGTCCCCGGGGCTACGAGCAGTACTTC
TRBJ2-7 - TRBV1 - CTSSQDLSPRGLYEQYF TGCACCAGCAGCCAAGATCTCTCTCCCAGGGGGCTCTACGAGCAGTACTTC
TRBJ1-5 - TRBV18 TRBD1 CASSRGPGQGASRQPQHF TGTGCCAGCTCCCGCGGGCCTGGACAGGGGGCGAGTCGACAGCCCCAGCATTTT
TRBJ1-6 - TRBV7-9 - CASSLLEGANSPLHF TGTGCCAGCAGCTTATTAGAGGGTGCAAATTCACCCCTCCACTTT
TRBJ2-7 - TRBV30 - CAWSERALGSVFYEQYF TGTGCCTGGAGTGAACGAGCTCTGGGCAGTGTCTTCTACGAGCAGTACTTC
TRBJ1-5 - TRBV19 - CASDPGASYQPQHF TGTGCCAGTGATCCTGGGGCCTCTTATCAGCCCCAGCATTTT
TRBJ2-7 - TRBV6-1 - CASRYSFRSSYEQYF TGTGCCAGCAGGTACAGTTTCCGAAGCTCCTACGAGCAGTACTTC
TRBJ2-1 - TRBV15 TRBD1 CATSRFRDRVHEQFF TGTGCCACCAGCAGGTTCCGGGACAGGGTACATGAGCAGTTCTTC
TRBJ2-5 - TRBV4-3 - CASSQGRGWMETQYF TGCGCCAGCAGCCAGGGAAGGGGGTGGATGGAGACCCAGTACTTC
TRBJ2-7 once TRBV29-1 - CSVVGGSFSSYEQYF TGCAGCGTTGTCGGCGGCAGCTTTAGCTCCTACGAGCAGTACTTC
TRBJ2-7 - TRBV5-4 TRBD2 CASSWVPTSGRHEQYF TGTGCCAGCAGCTGGGTTCCGACTAGCGGGAGACACGAGCAGTACTTC
TRBJ1-4 - TRBV5-1 TRBD1 CASSLGDRADPTLLF TGCGCCAGCAGCTTGGGGGACAGGGCGGACCCTACTCTGCTTTTT
TRBJ1-3 - TRBV7-9 - CASSFGFYGNTIYF TGTGCCAGCAGCTTCGGGTTTTACGGAAACACCATATATTTT
TRBJ2-7 - TRBV5-1 - CASSSARDLLPYEQYF TGCGCCAGCAGTTCCGCCCGGGACTTACTTCCCTACGAGCAGTACTTC
TRBJ2-5 - TRBV12-1 - CASRTSEGDRETQYF TGTGCCAGCAGGACCTCAGAGGGGGACCGAGAGACCCAGTACTTC
TRBJ2-7 - TRBV5-1 TRBD1 CASSLGQVRASSEQYF TGCGCCAGCAGCCTAGGACAGGTACGCGCGAGTTCCGAGCAGTACTTC
TRBJ1-2 - TRBV5-6 TRBD1 CASSLEVSGGYGYTF TGTGCCAGCAGCTTGGAAGTCTCAGGGGGCTATGGCTACACCTTC
TRBJ2-4 - TRBV30 TRBD2 CAWSVGTSGVKNIQYF TGTGCCTGGAGCGTAGGGACTAGCGGGGTGAAAAACATTCAGTACTTC
TRBJ2-1 - TRBV6-5 TRBD2 CASRPGTSAYNEQFF TGTGCCAGCAGACCCGGGACTAGCGCTTACAATGAGCAGTTCTTC
TRBJ2-7 - TRBV19 - CASGLHEGGEQYF TGTGCCAGCGGACTACATGAGGGTGGGGAGCAGTACTTC
TRBJ2-1 - TRBV7-8 TRBD2 CASSFRGKTSGSHNEQFF TGTGCCAGCAGCTTCCGCGGGAAAACTAGCGGGAGCCACAATGAGCAGTTCTTC
TRBJ2-2 - TRBV5-1 TRBD1 CASTFGRQGAGELFF TGCGCCAGCACCTTCGGGCGACAGGGAGCCGGGGAGCTGTTTTTT
TRBJ2-7 - TRBV6-5 TRBD2 CASSYSASGGYEQYF TGTGCCAGCAGTTACTCGGCCTCGGGGGGTTACGAGCAGTACTTC
TRBJ1-1 - TRBV27 - CARPKRQGTFF TGTGCCAGGCCTAAACGTCAGGGAACTTTCTTT
TRBJ1-1 few TRBV4-1 - CASSQAQGGYAEAFF TGCGCCAGCAGCCAAGCACAGGGCGGTTACGCTGAAGCTTTCTTT
TRBJ1-5 - TRBV19 TRBD1 CASLDRDNQPQHF TGTGCCAGTTTGGACAGGGACAATCAGCCCCAGCATTTT
TRBJ1-5 few TRBV4-3 - CASSQDQGRPQHF TGCGCCAGCAGCCAAGACCAGGGCCGGCCCCAGCATTTT
TRBJ1-2 - TRBV7-2 - CASSLAGGGSNYGYTF TGTGCCAGCAGCTTAGCGGGTGGGGGGTCTAACTATGGCTACACCTTC
TRBJ1-5 - TRBV5-6 TRBD1 CATSDRGSNQPQHF TGTGCCACCTCGGACAGGGGTAGCAATCAGCCCCAGCATTTT
TRBJ1-1 - TRBV4-1 - CASSHDIAGYPEAFF TGCGCCAGCAGCCACGATATAGCAGGGTACCCTGAAGCTTTCTTT
TRBJ1-1 - TRBV7-2 - CASSPNTGTNTEAFF TGTGCCAGCAGCCCGAATACCGGGACTAACACTGAAGCTTTCTTT
TRBJ2-5 - TRBV5-1 TRBD2 CASSFAGTSLETQYF TGCGCCAGCAGCTTCGCCGGGACTAGCTTGGAGACCCAGTACTTC
TRBJ2-7 - TRBV6-5 TRBD1 CASSPRQGGQYF TGTGCCAGCAGTCCCAGACAGGGTGGGCAGTACTTC
TRBJ2-1 - TRBV30 TRBD1 CAWSVWGGDREQFF TGTGCCTGGAGTGTTTGGGGTGGGGACAGGGAGCAGTTCTTC
TRBJ2-7 - TRBV13 TRBD2 CASSMGTTYEQYF TGTGCCAGCAGCATGGGGACTACCTACGAGCAGTACTTC
TRBJ1-2 - TRBV10-3 TRBD1 CAISKGDRPNYGYTF TGTGCCATCAGTAAAGGGGACAGGCCTAACTATGGCTACACCTTC
TRBJ1-5 - TRBV19 - CASSHPGVHSNQPQHF TGTGCCAGTAGTCACCCCGGGGTACATAGCAATCAGCCCCAGCATTTT